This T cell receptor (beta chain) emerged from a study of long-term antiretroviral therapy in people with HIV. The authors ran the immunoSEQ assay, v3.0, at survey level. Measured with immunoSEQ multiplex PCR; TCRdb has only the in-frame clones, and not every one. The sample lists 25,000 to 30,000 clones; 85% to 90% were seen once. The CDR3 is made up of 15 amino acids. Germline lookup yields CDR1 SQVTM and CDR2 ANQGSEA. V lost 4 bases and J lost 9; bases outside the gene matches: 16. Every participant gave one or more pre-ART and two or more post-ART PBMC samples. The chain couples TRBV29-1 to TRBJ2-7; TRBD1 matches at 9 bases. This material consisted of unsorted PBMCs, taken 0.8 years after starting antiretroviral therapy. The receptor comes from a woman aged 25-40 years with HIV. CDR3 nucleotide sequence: TGCAGCGTTGTTGGGGGGCCGGGACAGGGAGAAGTGCAGTACTTC. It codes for CSVVGGPGQGEVQYF.